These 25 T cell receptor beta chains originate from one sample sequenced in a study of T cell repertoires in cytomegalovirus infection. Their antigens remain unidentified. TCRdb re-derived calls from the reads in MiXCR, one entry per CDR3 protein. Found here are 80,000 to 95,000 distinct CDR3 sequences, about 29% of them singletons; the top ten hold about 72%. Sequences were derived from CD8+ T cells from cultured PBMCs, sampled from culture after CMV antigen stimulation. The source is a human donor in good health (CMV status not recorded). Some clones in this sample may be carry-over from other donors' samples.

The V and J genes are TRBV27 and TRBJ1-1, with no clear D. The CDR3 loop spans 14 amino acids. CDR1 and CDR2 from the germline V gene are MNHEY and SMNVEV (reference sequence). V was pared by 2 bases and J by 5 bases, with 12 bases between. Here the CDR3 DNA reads TGTGCCAGCAGTTTAAGGGATCCGTCGACTGAAGCTTTCTTT. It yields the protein CASSLRDPSTEAFF.

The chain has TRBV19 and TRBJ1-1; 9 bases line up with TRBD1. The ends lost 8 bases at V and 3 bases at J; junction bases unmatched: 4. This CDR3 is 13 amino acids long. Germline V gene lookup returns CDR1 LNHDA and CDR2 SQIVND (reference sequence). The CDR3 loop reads CASGWTGDTEAFF. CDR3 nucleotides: TGTGCCAGTGGATGGACAGGGGACACTGAAGCTTTCTTT.

CDR3 protein: CASSFKDGRSEQFF. In DNA, the CDR3 is TGTGCCAGCAGCTTCAAGGACGGGCGGAGTGAGCAGTTCTTC. V and J are TRBV11-2 and TRBJ2-1; D unresolved. This CDR3 contains 14 residues. Germline loops: CDR1 SGHAT, CDR2 FQNNGV. Trimming pared 3 bases from V and 9 bases from J, leaving 15 bases between. The whole variable domain, filled in from reference TRBV11-2 and TRBJ2-1, reads EAGVAQSPRYKIIEKRQSVAFWCNPISGHATLYWYQQILGQGPKLLIQFQNNGVVDDSQLPKDRFSAERLKGVDSTLKIQPAKLEDSAVYLCASSFKDGRSEQFFGPGTRLTVL.

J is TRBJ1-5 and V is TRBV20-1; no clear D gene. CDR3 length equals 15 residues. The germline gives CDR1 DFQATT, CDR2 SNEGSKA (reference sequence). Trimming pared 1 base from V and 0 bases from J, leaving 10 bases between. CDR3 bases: TGCAGTGCTAGAGTCCGGGGTAATAGCAATCAGCCCCAGCATTTT. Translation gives CSARVRGNSNQPQHF.

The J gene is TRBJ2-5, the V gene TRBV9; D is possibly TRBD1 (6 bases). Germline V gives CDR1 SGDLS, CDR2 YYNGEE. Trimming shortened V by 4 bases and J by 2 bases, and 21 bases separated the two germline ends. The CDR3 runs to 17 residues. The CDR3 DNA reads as TGTGCCAGCAGCACAAACCCAAATGATGACAGGCAAGAGACCCAGTACTTC. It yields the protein CASSTNPNDDRQETQYF.

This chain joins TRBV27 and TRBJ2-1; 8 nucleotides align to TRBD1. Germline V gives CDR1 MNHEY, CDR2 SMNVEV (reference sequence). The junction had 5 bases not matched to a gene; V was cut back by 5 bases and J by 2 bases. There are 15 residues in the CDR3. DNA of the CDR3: TGTGCCAGCAGTGCGAGACAGGGGACCTACAATGAGCAGTTCTTC. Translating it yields CASSARQGTYNEQFF.

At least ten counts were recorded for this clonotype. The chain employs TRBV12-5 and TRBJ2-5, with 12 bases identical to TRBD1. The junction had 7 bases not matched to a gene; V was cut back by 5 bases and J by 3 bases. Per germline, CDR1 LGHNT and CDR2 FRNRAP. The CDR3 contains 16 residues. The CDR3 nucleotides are TGTGCTAGTGGTGCCCTGGGGACAGGGGGCGAAGAGACCCAGTACTTC. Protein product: CASGALGTGGEETQYF.

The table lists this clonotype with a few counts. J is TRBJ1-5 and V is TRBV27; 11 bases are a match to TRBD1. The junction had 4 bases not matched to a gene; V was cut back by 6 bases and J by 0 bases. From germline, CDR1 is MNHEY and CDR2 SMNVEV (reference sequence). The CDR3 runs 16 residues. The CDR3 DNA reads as TGTGCCAGCAGAGGGACAGGGGGATATAGCAATCAGCCCCAGCATTTT. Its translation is CASRGTGGYSNQPQHF.

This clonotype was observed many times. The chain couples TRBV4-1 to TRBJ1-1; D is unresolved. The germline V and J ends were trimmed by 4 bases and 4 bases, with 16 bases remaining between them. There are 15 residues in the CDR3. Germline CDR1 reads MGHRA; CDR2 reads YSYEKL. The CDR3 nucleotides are TGCGCCAGCAGCCCCAGGACCCCTCCGCTCACTGAAGCTTTCTTT. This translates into CASSPRTPPLTEAFF.

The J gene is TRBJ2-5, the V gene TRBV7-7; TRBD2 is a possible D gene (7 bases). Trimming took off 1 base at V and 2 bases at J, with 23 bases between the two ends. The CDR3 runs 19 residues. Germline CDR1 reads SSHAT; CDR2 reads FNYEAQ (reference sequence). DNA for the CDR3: TGTGCCAGCAGCTTAGGTCCTTCCGGGGGGCGGAGGGGGCAAGAGACCCAGTACTTC. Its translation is CASSLGPSGGRRGQETQYF.

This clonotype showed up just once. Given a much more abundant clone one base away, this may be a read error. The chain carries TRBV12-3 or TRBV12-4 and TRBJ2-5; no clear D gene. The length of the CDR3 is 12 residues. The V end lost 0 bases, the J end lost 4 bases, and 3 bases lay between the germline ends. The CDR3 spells CASSLALETQYF. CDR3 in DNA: TGTGCCAGCAGTTTAGCTTTAGAGACCCAGTACTTC.

The CDR3 spells CASSLWTGVEQYF. DNA of the CDR3: TGTGCCAGCAGCCTCTGGACAGGGGTAGAGCAGTACTTC. The chain recombines TRBV5-6 with TRBJ2-7; 9 positions match TRBD1. Germline loops: CDR1 SGHDT, CDR2 YYEEEE. V lost 4 bases and J lost 7; bases outside the gene matches: 6. The CDR3 contains 13 residues.

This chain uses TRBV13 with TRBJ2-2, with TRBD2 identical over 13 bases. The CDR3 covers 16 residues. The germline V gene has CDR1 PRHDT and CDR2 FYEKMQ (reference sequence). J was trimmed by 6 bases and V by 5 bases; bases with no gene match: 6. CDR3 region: CASSRTSGGSAGELFF. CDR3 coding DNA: TGTGCCAGCAGCCGGACTAGCGGGGGTAGCGCCGGGGAGCTGTTTTTT.

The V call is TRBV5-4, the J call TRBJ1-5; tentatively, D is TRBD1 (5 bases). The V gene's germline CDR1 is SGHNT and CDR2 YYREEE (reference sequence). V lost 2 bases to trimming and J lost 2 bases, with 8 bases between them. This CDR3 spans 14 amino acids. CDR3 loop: CASSLWGGNQPQHF. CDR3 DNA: TGTGCCAGCAGCTTATGGGGGGGCAATCAGCCCCAGCATTTT.

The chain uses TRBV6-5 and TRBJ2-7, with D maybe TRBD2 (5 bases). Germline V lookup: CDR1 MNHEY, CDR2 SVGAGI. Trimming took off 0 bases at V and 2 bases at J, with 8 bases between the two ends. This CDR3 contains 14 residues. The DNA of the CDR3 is TGTGCCAGCAGTTACTCCGGGAACCCCTACGAGCAGTACTTC. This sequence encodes CASSYSGNPYEQYF.

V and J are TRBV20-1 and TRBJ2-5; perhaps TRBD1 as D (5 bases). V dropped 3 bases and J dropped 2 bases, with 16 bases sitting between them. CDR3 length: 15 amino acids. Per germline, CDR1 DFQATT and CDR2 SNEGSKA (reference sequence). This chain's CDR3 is CSASPSGWVQETQYF. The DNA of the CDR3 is TGCAGTGCTAGTCCGTCAGGGTGGGTTCAAGAGACCCAGTACTTC.

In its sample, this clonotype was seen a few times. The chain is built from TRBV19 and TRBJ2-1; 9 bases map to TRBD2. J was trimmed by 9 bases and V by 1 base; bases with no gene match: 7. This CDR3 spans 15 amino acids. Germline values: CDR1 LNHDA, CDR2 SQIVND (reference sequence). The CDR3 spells CASSIVAGGLSEQFF. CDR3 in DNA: TGTGCCAGTAGTATAGTTGCGGGGGGGCTTTCTGAGCAGTTCTTC.

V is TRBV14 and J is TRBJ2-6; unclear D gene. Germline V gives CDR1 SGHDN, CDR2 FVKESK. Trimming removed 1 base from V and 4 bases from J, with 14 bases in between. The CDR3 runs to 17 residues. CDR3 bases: TGTGCCAGCAGCCAAGTTTGGGAAGGGTCCGGGGCCAACGTCCTGACTTTC. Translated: CASSQVWEGSGANVLTF.

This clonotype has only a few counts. DNA for the CDR3: TGTGCCAGCAGTTACGCGGCAACCGGGGAGCTGTTTTTT. Its translation: CASSYAATGELFF. The chain has TRBV6-5 and TRBJ2-2, with D uncertain. V lost 2 bases and J lost 5, with 6 bases in between. The CDR3 contains 13 residues. Germline V gives CDR1 MNHEY, CDR2 SVGAGI.

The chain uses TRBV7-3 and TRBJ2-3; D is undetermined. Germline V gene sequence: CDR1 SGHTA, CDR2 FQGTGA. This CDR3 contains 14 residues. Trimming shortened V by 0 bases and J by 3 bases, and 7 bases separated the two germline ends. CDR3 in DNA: TGTGCCAGCAGCTTAACGGTGGGGACAGATACGCAGTATTTT. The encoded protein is CASSLTVGTDTQYF.

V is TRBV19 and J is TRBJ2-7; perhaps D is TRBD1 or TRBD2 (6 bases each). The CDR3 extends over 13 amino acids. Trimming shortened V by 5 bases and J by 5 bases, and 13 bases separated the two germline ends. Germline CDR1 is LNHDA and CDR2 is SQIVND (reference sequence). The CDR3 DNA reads TGTGCCAGTAGTCCAGGGGACTGGGACGAGCAGTACTTC. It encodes CASSPGDWDEQYF.

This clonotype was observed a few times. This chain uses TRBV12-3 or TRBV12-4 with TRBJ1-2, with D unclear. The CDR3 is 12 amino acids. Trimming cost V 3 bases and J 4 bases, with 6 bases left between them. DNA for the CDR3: TGTGCCAGCAGTTTTTTTGGCTATGGCTACACCTTC. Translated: CASSFFGYGYTF.

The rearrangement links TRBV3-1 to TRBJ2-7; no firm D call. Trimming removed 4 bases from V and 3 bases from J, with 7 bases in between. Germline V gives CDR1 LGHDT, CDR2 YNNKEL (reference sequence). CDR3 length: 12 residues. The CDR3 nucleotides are TGTGCCAGCAGCCGTCAGAACTACGAGCAGTACTTC. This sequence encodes CASSRQNYEQYF.

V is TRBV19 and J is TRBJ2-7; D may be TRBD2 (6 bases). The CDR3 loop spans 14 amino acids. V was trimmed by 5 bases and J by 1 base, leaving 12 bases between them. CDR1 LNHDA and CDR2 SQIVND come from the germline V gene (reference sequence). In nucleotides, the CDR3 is TGTGCCAGTAGTTTCTCGGGGGAATCCTACGAGCAGTACTTC. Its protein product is CASSFSGESYEQYF.

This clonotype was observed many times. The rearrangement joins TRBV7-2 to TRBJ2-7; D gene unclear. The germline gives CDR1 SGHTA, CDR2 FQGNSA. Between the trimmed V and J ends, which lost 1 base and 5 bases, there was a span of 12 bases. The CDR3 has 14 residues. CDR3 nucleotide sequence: TGTGCCAGCAGCTTAGGTCTCCCCGAGGACGAGCAGTACTTC. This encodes CASSLGLPEDEQYF.